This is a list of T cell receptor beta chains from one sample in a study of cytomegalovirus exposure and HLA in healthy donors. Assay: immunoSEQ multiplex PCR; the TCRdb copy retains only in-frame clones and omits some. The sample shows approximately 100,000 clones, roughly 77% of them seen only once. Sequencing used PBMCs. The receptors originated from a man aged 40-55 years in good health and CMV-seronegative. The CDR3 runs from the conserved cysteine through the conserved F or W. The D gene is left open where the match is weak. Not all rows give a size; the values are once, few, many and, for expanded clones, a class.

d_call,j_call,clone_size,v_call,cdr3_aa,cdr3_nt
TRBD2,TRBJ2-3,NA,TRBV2,CASRRTSGARTDTQYF,TGTGCCAGCAGGAGGACTAGCGGGGCCCGCACAGATACGCAGTATTTT
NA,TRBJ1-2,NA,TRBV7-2,CASSSPPPALYGYTF,TGTGCCAGCAGCTCCCCTCCCCCCGCGCTCTATGGCTACACCTTC
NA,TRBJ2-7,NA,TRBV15,CATSREQDRAYEQYF,TGTGCCACCAGCAGAGAGCAGGACAGAGCCTACGAGCAGTACTTC
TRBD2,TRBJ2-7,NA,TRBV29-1,CSIGASGSYEQYF,TGCAGCATTGGGGCTAGCGGTTCCTACGAGCAGTACTTC
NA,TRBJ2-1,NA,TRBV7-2,CASSRRGYYNEQFF,TGTGCCAGCAGCCGACGCGGCTACTACAATGAGCAGTTCTTC
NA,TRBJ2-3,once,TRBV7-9,CASSFDYLTDTQYF,TGTGCCAGCAGCTTCGACTACCTCACAGATACGCAGTATTTT
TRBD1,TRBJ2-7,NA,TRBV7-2,CASSLPGQSSYEQYF,TGTGCCAGCAGCTTACCGGGACAGTCTTCCTACGAGCAGTACTTC
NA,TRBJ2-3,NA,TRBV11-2,CASSSHRSPDTQYF,TGTGCCAGCAGCTCCCACCGGTCACCTGATACGCAGTATTTT
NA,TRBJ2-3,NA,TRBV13,CASSLGQSSTDTQYF,TGTGCCAGCAGCCTCGGACAGTCTAGCACAGATACGCAGTATTTT
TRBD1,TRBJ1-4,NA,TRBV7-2,CASSSQTGANEKLFF,TGTGCCAGCAGCAGCCAGACAGGGGCTAATGAAAAACTGTTTTTT